This passage covers 3 T cell receptor beta chains from one sample sequenced in a study of beta chain features in type 1 diabetes (dated by TCRdb to 2017 to 2018). Libraries were constructed by the immunoSEQ multiplex PCR assay. The High Capacity cDNA Reverse Transcription Kit was used to reverse transcribe all of the isolated RNA, meaning that expressed TCRB transcripts were what got sequenced. Imported from immuneACCESS, the table was reduced by TCRdb to in-frame sequences with V and J called. These copies leave out some clones; in studies compared against another copy, an unresolved V gene accounts for under half, and the cause of the remainder is not known. This sample gives hundreds of thousands of clones in total; roughly a sixth of them show up just once. Together, the top ten hold 0.093% of the sample. The sequencing input was naive CD4+ T cells from blood. In light of the paper, this sample's cell subset or site label describes: true naive CD4+ T cells. These TCRs come from a man younger than 30 in good health.

This chain connects TRBV7-2 to TRBJ2-7; TRBD2 aligns across 14 bases. Germline CDR1 reads SGHTA; CDR2 reads FQGNSA. Germline trimming cut 9 bases from V and 2 bases from J; bases unmatched to any gene: 6. The CDR3 has 15 residues. The CDR3 protein is CASKTSGREPYEQYF. CDR3 bases: TGTGCCAGTAAGACTAGCGGGAGGGAACCCTACGAGCAGTACTTC.

The chain has TRBV5-1 and TRBJ2-7; either TRBD1 or TRBD2 may supply D (6 bases each). The germline V gene has CDR1 SGHRS and CDR2 YFSETQ. This CDR3 is built from 15 residues. Deletions cut 4 bases from V and 3 bases from J, with 17 bases between. Here the CDR3 reads CASSPGGTMDYEQYF. The DNA of the CDR3 is TGCGCCAGCAGCCCGGGCGGGACAATGGACTACGAGCAGTACTTC.

This clone has a handful of counts. This chain uses TRBV11-3 with TRBJ2-1; D remains ambiguous. This CDR3 spans 13 amino acids. Germline CDR1 SGHNT, CDR2 YENEEA. The V gene lost 4 bases and the J gene lost 8 bases, with 12 bases spanning the gap. CDR3 sequence reads: CASSSSLLHEQFF. Written as DNA, the CDR3 is TGTGCCAGCAGCTCCTCATTACTCCATGAGCAGTTCTTC.